Listed here are 13 T cell receptor beta chains from one sample, sequenced in a study of T cell repertoires in cytomegalovirus infection. TCRdb independently ran MiXCR on the reads; one entry per CDR3 protein. The profile shows approximately 200,000 distinct CDR3 sequences, 28% of them singletons. The sequenced sample consisted of PBMCs. These receptor sequences come from a human donor in good health (CMV status not recorded). Some clones in this sample may be carry-over from other donors' samples.

The chain uses TRBV2 and TRBJ2-1; D ambiguous. Germline V gene lookup returns CDR1 SNHLY and CDR2 FYNNEI. The germline V and J ends were trimmed by 2 bases and 11 bases, with 7 bases remaining between them. CDR3 length: 11 amino acids. For the CDR3, the DNA is TGTGCCAGCAGTGAACCCCAGCAGCAGTTCTTC. It encodes CASSEPQQQFF.

Many counts were recorded for this clonotype. V is TRBV12-3 or TRBV12-4 and J is TRBJ2-1; D is possibly TRBD1 (6 bases). The CDR3 sequence is 16 residues long. The germline V and J ends were trimmed by 2 bases and 5 bases, with 16 bases remaining between them. The CDR3 coding sequence is TGTGCCAGCAGTTTAAGGGATGGGGGCCGAGACAATGAGCAGTTCTTC. As protein: CASSLRDGGRDNEQFF.

In this sample, this clonotype turned up many times. The chain couples TRBV7-2 to TRBJ2-3, with 11 bases fitting TRBD2. Looked up from germline, CDR1 is SGHTA and CDR2 is FQGNSA. This CDR3 spans 18 amino acids. Unmatched junction bases numbered 10, after V lost 5 bases and J lost 0 bases. The DNA of the CDR3 is TGTGCCAGCAGCGTAGGGACTAGCGGAGATCGCAGCACAGATACGCAGTATTTT. Protein product: CASSVGTSGDRSTDTQYF.

The V gene is TRBV5-1, the J gene TRBJ2-7; D not resolved. From germline, CDR1 is SGHRS and CDR2 YFSETQ. With 3 bases removed from V and 0 bases from J, the gap between germline ends came to 13 bases. The CDR3 totals 15 residues. Here the CDR3 DNA reads TGCGCCAGCAGCTCCCAGGTGGGCAGCTCCTACGAGCAGTACTTC. Its protein product is CASSSQVGSSYEQYF.

This clonotype has ten or more counts. The chain carries TRBV7-2 and TRBJ2-2; TRBD2 agrees at 12 bases. Germline loops: CDR1 SGHTA, CDR2 FQGNSA. The CDR3 consists of 18 residues. J was trimmed by 0 bases and V by 5 bases; bases with no gene match: 7. The CDR3 DNA reads TGTGCCAGCAGCATTCGACTAGCGGGGGCCGCGAACACCGGGGAGCTGTTTTTT. Protein: CASSIRLAGAANTGELFF.

V gene TRBV6-8 combines with J gene TRBJ2-7; TRBD1 agrees at 8 bases. Trimming at V came to 6 bases and at J to 0 bases, leaving 10 bases not matched to a gene. Germline V CDR1 and CDR2: MNHGY, SAAAGT. This CDR3 spans 16 amino acids. The CDR3 protein is CASRIGQGASSYEQYF. The CDR3 coding sequence is TGTGCCAGCAGAATTGGACAGGGAGCCAGCTCCTACGAGCAGTACTTC.

The chain combines TRBV6-2 or TRBV6-3 with TRBJ2-5, with D tentatively TRBD1 or TRBD2 (6 bases each). The CDR3 contains 16 residues. V gave up 0 bases and J gave up 5 bases, with 16 bases separating them. CDR1 MNHEY and CDR2 SVGEGT come from the germline V gene. This chain's CDR3 is CASSYSKRGDGETQYF. CDR3 nucleotides: TGTGCCAGCAGTTACTCGAAGAGGGGGGACGGGGAGACCCAGTACTTC.

V usage is TRBV7-9 and J usage is TRBJ1-1, with D maybe TRBD1 (5 bases). The CDR3 is made up of 16 amino acids. V lost 0 bases, J lost 0 bases, and 11 bases lay in between. Germline CDR1 and CDR2: SEHNR and FQNEAQ (reference sequence). The CDR3 spells CASSLAGQRMNTEAFF. The CDR3 nucleotides read TGTGCCAGCAGCTTAGCGGGGCAGAGGATGAACACTGAAGCTTTCTTT. The full variable domain, rest sourced from reference TRBV7-9 and TRBJ1-1, is DTGVSQNPRHKITKRGQNVTFRCDPISEHNRLYWYRQTLGQGPEFLTYFQNEAQLEKSRLLSDRFSAERPKGSFSTLEIQRTEQGDSAMYLCASSLAGQRMNTEAFFGQGTRLTVV.

V and J are TRBV6-2 or TRBV6-3 and TRBJ2-3, with 9 bases that match TRBD1. V was pared by 0 bases and J by 3 bases, with 4 bases of the junction left unmatched. CDR1 and CDR2 (germline): MNHEY, SVGEGT. CDR3 length: 16 residues. The CDR3 DNA reads TGTGCCAGCAGTTACTCGAGGGGACAGGGTACAGATACGCAGTATTTT. It is translated as CASSYSRGQGTDTQYF.

The V gene is TRBV5-1, the J gene TRBJ2-3, with 9 bases aligning to TRBD1. V lost 5 bases and J lost 5; bases outside the gene matches: 12. Germline assignment: CDR1 SGHRS and CDR2 YFSETQ. The CDR3 sequence is 16 residues long. The CDR3 bases are TGCGCCAGCAGTTTCTCCGGGACAGGGTGGAGAGATACGCAGTATTTT. Its translation is CASSFSGTGWRDTQYF.

The V call is TRBV6-4, the J call TRBJ1-5; D not resolved. The germline V gene has CDR1 MRHNA and CDR2 SNTAGT. V shed 7 bases and J shed 3 bases, with 16 bases lying between them. The CDR3 runs to 15 residues. The CDR3 protein is CASTVMASTNQPQHF. In DNA, the CDR3 is TGTGCCAGCACCGTTATGGCCAGCACCAATCAGCCCCAGCATTTT.

The rearrangement uses TRBV23-1 and TRBJ2-7; 9 nucleotides align to TRBD1. TRBV23-1 counts as an open reading frame of uncertain function. The V and J ends lost 3 bases and 0 bases, in that order; junction bases with no gene match: 6. The CDR3 consists of 16 residues. This chain's CDR3 is CASSHRRGQGSYEQYF. As DNA, the CDR3 is TGCGCCAGCAGTCACCGAAGGGGACAGGGCTCCTACGAGCAGTACTTC.

This chain uses TRBV9 with TRBJ2-7; D may correspond to TRBD1 or TRBD2 (5 bases each). V was pared by 3 bases and J by 6 bases, with 16 bases between. CDR1 SGDLS and CDR2 YYNGEE come from the germline V gene. CDR3 length: 14 amino acids. DNA for the CDR3: TGTGCCAGCAGCGCGGGACCGCCCCGGTCCGAGCAGTACTTC. The encoded protein is CASSAGPPRSEQYF.